A single sample gave rise to the 23 T cell receptor beta chains below, sequenced in a study of patients and donors after allogeneic stem cell transplantation (dated by TCRdb to about 2020). Library preparation used RT-PCR. The instrument was a NextSeq 550. The public sequencing data were trimmed at Q25 with fastp and processed into clonotypes with MiXCR by TCRdb, which kept only in-frame beta chains. A single entry per CDR3 protein holds the most common genes and DNA from its merged rows. This sample is represented by hundreds of thousands of distinct CDR3 sequences; 16% of them were singletons. 7% to 7.5% of the sample rests with the top ten. Input material: blood, either unsorted or a sorted T cell fraction (not recorded which). These receptors were collected from a human donor who was either an allogeneic HSCT recipient or a stem cell or donor lymphocyte infusion donor (not recorded which). It is not recorded whose cells these are; they may come from a transplant donor.

The gene calls are TRBV7-9 and TRBJ2-4; the D is unclear. Germline CDR1 reads SEHNR; CDR2 reads FQNEAQ (reference sequence). This CDR3 comprises 14 residues. V gave up 0 bases and J gave up 5 bases, with 8 bases separating them. The CDR3 protein is CASSLAAGQNIQYF. In nucleotides, the CDR3 is TGTGCCAGCAGCTTAGCGGCAGGTCAAAACATTCAGTACTTC.

V and J are TRBV6-2 or TRBV6-3 and TRBJ2-5, with 7 bases lining up with TRBD2. The V gene end was trimmed by 5 bases and the J gene end by 4 bases; junction bases not matched to a gene: 7. The CDR3 runs 14 residues. Germline-derived CDR1 and CDR2 are MNHEY and SVGEGT. CDR3 region: CASSKSSSGETQYF. In nucleotides, the CDR3 is TGTGCCAGCAGTAAATCTTCTAGCGGAGAGACCCAGTACTTC.

In this sample, this clonotype turned up once. The chain recombines TRBV9 with TRBJ2-3; D may be TRBD2 (6 bases). Trimming took off 3 bases at V and 1 base at J, with 15 bases between the two ends. CDR1 is SGDLS, CDR2 YYNGEE, per germline. The CDR3 covers 16 residues. CDR3 nucleotides: TGTGCCAGCAGCGCGGACTATCTAGGCGGCACAGATACGCAGTATTTT. Residues: CASSADYLGGTDTQYF.

In this sample, this clonotype turned up many times. The genes are TRBV29-1 and TRBJ1-3; D gene ambiguous. The CDR3 loop spans 13 amino acids. V lost 6 bases, J lost 7 bases, and 16 bases lay in between. The germline CDR1 and CDR2 sequences are SQVTM and ANQGSEA. CDR3: CSVSRLGGNTIYF. As DNA, the CDR3 is TGCAGCGTCTCGAGACTGGGAGGGAACACCATATATTTT. The full variable domain, rest sourced from reference TRBV29-1 and TRBJ1-3, is SAVISQKPSRDICQRGTSLTIQCQVDSQVTMMFWYRQQPGQSLTLIATANQGSEATYESGFVIDKFPISRPNLTFSTLTVSNMSPEDSSIYLCSVSRLGGNTIYFGEGSWLTVV.

This chain links TRBV5-1 with TRBJ2-3; 8 positions agree with TRBD2. The CDR3 is 14 amino acids. V lost 7 bases, J lost 4 bases, and 8 bases stayed unmatched. CDR1 and CDR2 from the germline V gene are SGHRS and YFSETQ. CDR3 nucleotide sequence: TGCGCCAGCGGCCTCGGGAGGGCCCCAGATACGCAGTATTTT. Amino acid sequence: CASGLGRAPDTQYF.

This clonotype was observed a few times. V and J are TRBV11-3 and TRBJ2-7, with a tentative D call TRBD1 (6 bases). Germline V gene sequence: CDR1 SGHNT, CDR2 YENEEA. Deletions cut 1 base from V and 5 bases from J, with 15 bases between. CDR3 length: 15 residues. The CDR3 here is CASSLGTGQSHEQYF. The CDR3 DNA reads TGTGCCAGCAGCTTAGGGACCGGACAGAGCCACGAGCAGTACTTC.

This clonotype occurred a few times. This chain links TRBV5-5 with TRBJ1-6, with D possibly matching TRBD1 (5 bases). Trimming cost V 0 bases and J 3 bases, with 7 bases left between them. Per the germline V gene, CDR1 is SGHKS and CDR2 is YYEKEE (reference sequence). The CDR3 covers 15 residues. The CDR3 bases are TGTGCCAGCAGCTTGGTGGGGGTCTATAATTCACCCCTCCACTTT. This sequence encodes CASSLVGVYNSPLHF.

This clonotype was counted between two and nine times. The chain uses TRBV2 and TRBJ1-1; TRBD1 might be the D (6 bases). The CDR3 length is 18 residues. V lost 1 base and J lost 0, with 18 bases in between. Looked up from germline, CDR1 is SNHLY and CDR2 is FYNNEI. CDR3 nucleotides: TGTGCCAGCAGTGAAGAGGGGTCCGGACAGCCACTGAACACTGAAGCTTTCTTT. Protein product: CASSEEGSGQPLNTEAFF.

The chain is built from TRBV29-1 and TRBJ2-6; D is perhaps TRBD1 or TRBD2 (5 bases each). V lost 5 bases and J 3 bases, leaving 17 bases between the germline ends. Germline V gives CDR1 SQVTM, CDR2 ANQGSEA. CDR3 length: 16 amino acids. The CDR3 DNA reads as TGCAGCGTTTCCGCCCGGGGCGAAGGTGGGGCCAACGTCCTGACTTTC. Protein product: CSVSARGEGGANVLTF.

This clonotype has a handful of counts. The chain couples TRBV21-1 to TRBJ2-3; TRBD2, as called in the table, went unchecked against the DNA. TRBV21-1 has pseudogene status. The CDR3 length is 18 residues. The CDR3 region is CASSKEGLAGPHPDTQYF. The CDR3 DNA follows: TGTGCCAGCAGCAAAGAAGGACTAGCGGGTCCTCACCCAGATACGCAGTATTTT.

This clonotype came up many times. The chain has TRBV12-3 or TRBV12-4 and TRBJ1-5; 10 nucleotides line up with TRBD1. V lost 6 bases, J lost 2 bases, and 13 bases stayed unmatched. The CDR3 is made up of 18 amino acids. CDR3 in DNA: TGTGCCAGCAGACATAATACGGGACAGGGGATTGGCAATCAGCCCCAGCATTTT. It translates to CASRHNTGQGIGNQPQHF.

In its sample, this clonotype was seen a few times. The chain uses TRBV5-1 and TRBJ1-1; TRBD1 is a possible D gene (6 bases). V lost 4 bases to trimming and J lost 4 bases, with 17 bases between them. The CDR3 extends over 15 amino acids. CDR1 SGHRS and CDR2 YFSETQ come from the germline V gene. As DNA, the CDR3 is TGCGCCAGCAGCCTTAACGCGGGGGGCGGCACTGAAGCTTTCTTT. As protein: CASSLNAGGGTEAFF.

V gene TRBV4-1 combines with J gene TRBJ1-6, with D uncertain. There are 15 residues in the CDR3. The ends were cut back, 0 bases at V and 1 base at J, with 4 bases in the middle. Looked up from germline, CDR1 is MGHRA and CDR2 is YSYEKL. The CDR3 region is CASSQDLSYNSPLHF. The CDR3 DNA reads as TGCGCCAGCAGCCAAGATTTATCCTATAATTCACCCCTCCACTTT.

The chain recombines TRBV7-2 with TRBJ1-5; 7 nucleotides match TRBD1. Losses at the gene ends were 5 bases for V and 3 bases for J; bases not matched to a gene: 4. Germline V CDR1 and CDR2: SGHTA, FQGNSA. CDR3 size: 14 residues. The chain's CDR3 is CASSHGQDNQPQHF. CDR3 in DNA: TGTGCCAGCAGCCACGGACAGGACAATCAGCCCCAGCATTTT.

This clonotype was picked up many times. The chain employs TRBV29-1 and TRBJ1-1, with D hard to call. Germline-derived CDR1 and CDR2 are SQVTM and ANQGSEA. This CDR3 contains 12 residues. V was clipped by 6 bases and J by 5 bases, with 13 bases between them. CDR3 sequence: CSVDHLRTEAFF. In DNA, the CDR3 is TGCAGCGTGGACCACCTGAGGACTGAAGCTTTCTTT. Full variable domain (outside the CDR3, taken from reference TRBV29-1 and TRBJ1-1): SAVISQKPSRDICQRGTSLTIQCQVDSQVTMMFWYRQQPGQSLTLIATANQGSEATYESGFVIDKFPISRPNLTFSTLTVSNMSPEDSSIYLCSVDHLRTEAFFGQGTRLTVV.

V usage is TRBV20-1 and J usage is TRBJ2-5; 12 nucleotides match TRBD1. Germline V gene lookup returns CDR1 DFQATT and CDR2 SNEGSKA (reference sequence). V was clipped by 1 base and J by 4 bases; unmatched bases: 1. There are 14 residues in the CDR3. Here the CDR3 reads CSARGDRGRETQYF. The CDR3 DNA reads TGCAGTGCTAGAGGGGACAGGGGGCGAGAGACCCAGTACTTC.

This clonotype was detected only a few times. The V and J genes are TRBV27 and TRBJ2-6; possibly TRBD1 or TRBD2 for D (5 bases each). V dropped 7 bases and J dropped 1 base, with 8 bases sitting between them. The germline V gene encodes CDR1 MNHEY and CDR2 SMNVEV (reference sequence). CDR3 length equals 14 residues. Here the CDR3 reads CASKGTSGANVLTF. In DNA form, the CDR3 reads TGTGCCAGCAAGGGGACGTCTGGGGCCAACGTCCTGACTTTC.

This clonotype was seen a handful of times. The chain carries TRBV5-1 and TRBJ2-7; D is perhaps TRBD2 (6 bases). The germline gives CDR1 SGHRS, CDR2 YFSETQ. The V and J ends lost 6 bases and 3 bases respectively, with 19 bases between them. The CDR3 covers 15 residues. The CDR3 DNA follows: TGCGCCAGCATCTGCCTCTCCCCAGCGGGCTACGAGCAGTACTTC. This codes for CASICLSPAGYEQYF. The full variable domain, rest sourced from reference TRBV5-1 and TRBJ2-7, is KAGVTQTPRYLIKTRGQQVTLSCSPISGHRSVSWYQQTPGQGLQFLFEYFSETQRNKGNFPGRFSGRQFSNSRSEMNVSTLELGDSALYLCASICLSPAGYEQYFGPGTRLTVT.

V usage is TRBV6-2 or TRBV6-3 and J usage is TRBJ1-2; TRBD1 agrees at 10 bases. The CDR3 runs to 15 residues. Germline lookup yields CDR1 MNHEY and CDR2 SVGEGT. V shed 5 bases and J 4 bases; nucleotides not matched to a gene: 7. CDR3 in amino acids: CASSLDGTGAYGYTF. CDR3 DNA sequence: TGTGCCAGCAGTCTAGACGGGACAGGGGCCTATGGCTACACCTTC.

This clonotype was detected a few times. This chain joins TRBV7-9 and TRBJ2-3; tentative D call: TRBD2 (5 bases). Looked up from germline, CDR1 is SEHNR and CDR2 is FQNEAQ (reference sequence). Trimming removed 3 bases at V and 2 bases at J, with 15 bases between. The CDR3 spans 16 residues. Here the CDR3 DNA reads TGTGCCAGCAGCTTCCGGGATCCAACTATCACAGATACGCAGTATTTT. Translation gives CASSFRDPTITDTQYF.

The sample holds a few counts of this clonotype. The gene calls are TRBV4-1 and TRBJ2-1; the match to TRBD2 covers 10 bases. The junction had 19 bases not matched to a gene; V was cut back by 6 bases and J by 8 bases. The CDR3 length is 18 residues. Per the germline V gene, CDR1 is MGHRA and CDR2 is YSYEKL. The CDR3 DNA is TGCGCCAGCAGTCCCACAAGCGGGGGGGCCGGACTTAGGGATGAGCAGTTCTTC. Its translation: CASSPTSGGAGLRDEQFF.

The V call is TRBV6-2 or TRBV6-3, the J call TRBJ2-7; no clear D. Per germline, CDR1 MNHEY and CDR2 SVGEGT. V was clipped by 0 bases and J by 6 bases, with 27 bases between them. This CDR3 contains 19 residues. DNA for the CDR3: TGTGCCAGCAGTTACTCCCGGTCATTTGCCAGGAACACGGCGTCCGAGCAGTACTTC. Translation: CASSYSRSFARNTASEQYF.

This chain links TRBV12-3 or TRBV12-4 with TRBJ1-4, with a tentative D call TRBD1 (5 bases). Trimming left V 6 bases short and J 8 bases short, with 16 bases between. This CDR3 contains 14 residues. CDR3: CASSGGVVEEKLFF. CDR3 in DNA: TGTGCCAGCAGCGGAGGGGTGGTGGAGGAAAAACTGTTTTTT.